The 3 T cell receptor beta chains in this list originate from one sample, sequenced in a study of blood T cell repertoires in COVID-19. Libraries were prepared by immunoSEQ multiplex PCR; TCRdb keeps only in-frame clonotypes and omits some of them. The sample yields 90,000 to 130,000 clones, less than 85% seen once. The sequencing input was peripheral blood. These receptors were collected from a woman aged 40-49 years with acute or convalescent COVID-19.

The DNA of the CDR3 is TGTGCCACCAGTGACGCAGGGCGAGAGACCCAGTACTTC. Its protein is CATSDAGRETQYF. The V call is TRBV24-1, the J call TRBJ2-5; possibly TRBD1 for D (5 bases). The ends were cut back, 4 bases at V and 4 bases at J, with 9 bases in the middle. This CDR3 has 13 residues. Germline loops: CDR1 KGHDR, CDR2 SFDVKD.

The rearrangement joins TRBV28 to TRBJ1-5; D is undetermined. Germline lookup yields CDR1 MDHEN and CDR2 SYDVKM. V shed 6 bases and J shed 15 bases, with 24 bases lying between them. CDR3 size: 14 residues. The CDR3 loop is CASSYSNGPVRLHF. CDR3 DNA: TGTGCCAGCAGCTACTCGAACGGTCCCGTGAGACTGCATTTT. The full variable domain, rest sourced from reference TRBV28 and TRBJ1-5, is DVKVTQSSRYLVKRTGEKVFLECVQDMDHENMFWYRQDPGLGLRLIYFSYDVKMKEKGDIPEGYSVSREKKERFSLILESASTNQTSMYLCASSYSNGPVRLHFGDGTRLSIL.

DNA of the CDR3: TGCGCCAGCAGCCACACCGCCTCACAGGGGCGGGCTGGTGGCTACACCTTC. It codes for CASSHTASQGRAGGYTF. The gene calls are TRBV5-1 and TRBJ1-2; 7 bases map to TRBD1. This CDR3 has 17 amino acids. Germline V gene lookup returns CDR1 SGHRS and CDR2 YFSETQ. V lost 4 bases, J lost 7 bases, and 19 bases stayed unmatched.